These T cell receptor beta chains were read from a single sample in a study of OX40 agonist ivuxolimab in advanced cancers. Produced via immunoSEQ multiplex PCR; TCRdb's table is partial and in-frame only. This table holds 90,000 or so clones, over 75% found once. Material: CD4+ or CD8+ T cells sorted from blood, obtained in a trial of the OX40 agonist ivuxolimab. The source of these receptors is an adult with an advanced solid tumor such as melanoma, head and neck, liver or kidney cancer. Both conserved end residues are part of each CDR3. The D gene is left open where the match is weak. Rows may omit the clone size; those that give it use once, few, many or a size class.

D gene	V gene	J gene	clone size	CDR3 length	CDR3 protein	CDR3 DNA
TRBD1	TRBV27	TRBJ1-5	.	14	CASSFTGGGQPQHF	TGTGCCAGCAGTTTTACAGGGGGTGGACAGCCCCAGCATTTT
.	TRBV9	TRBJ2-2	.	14	CASSAGLNTGELFF	TGTGCCAGCAGCGCGGGACTCAACACCGGGGAGCTGTTTTTT
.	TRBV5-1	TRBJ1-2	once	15	CASSGGTVANYGYTF	TGCGCCAGCAGCGGGGGGACCGTTGCTAACTATGGCTACACCTTC
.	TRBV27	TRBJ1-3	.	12	CASSSPGNTIYF	TGTGCCAGCAGTTCACCTGGAAACACCATATATTTT
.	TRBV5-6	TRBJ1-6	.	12	CASSLLSSPLHF	TGTGCCAGCAGCTTGCTGAGTTCACCCCTCCACTTT
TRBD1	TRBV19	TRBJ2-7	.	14	CASSRRDRVYEQYF	TGTGCCAGTAGTCGGCGGGACAGGGTCTACGAGCAGTACTTC
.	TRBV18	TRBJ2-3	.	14	CASSPPGGTDTQYF	TGTGCCAGCTCACCACCGGGGGGCACAGATACGCAGTATTTT
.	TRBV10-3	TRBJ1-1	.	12	CAISQQGPEAFF	TGTGCCATCAGCCAACAGGGCCCTGAAGCTTTCTTT
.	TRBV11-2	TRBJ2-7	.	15	CASRTLHGSGYEQYF	TGTGCCAGCAGAACCCTCCATGGGAGCGGTTACGAGCAGTACTTC
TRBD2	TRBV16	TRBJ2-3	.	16	CASSPTSGSGTDTQYF	TGTGCCAGCAGCCCCACTAGCGGGAGTGGCACAGATACGCAGTATTTT
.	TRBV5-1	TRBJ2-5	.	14	CASSPGQPREAQYF	TGCGCCAGCAGCCCAGGACAGCCCAGGGAAGCCCAGTACTTC
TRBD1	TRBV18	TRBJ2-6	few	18	CASSPGTGPDSGANVLTF	TGTGCCAGCTCACCCGGGACAGGACCTGACTCTGGGGCCAACGTCCTGACTTTC
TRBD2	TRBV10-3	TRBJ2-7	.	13	CAIGTSGPYEQYF	TGTGCCATCGGGACTAGCGGGCCCTACGAGCAGTACTTC
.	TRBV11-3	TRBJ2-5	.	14	CASSKSSEQETQYF	TGTGCCAGCAGTAAAAGTAGCGAGCAAGAGACCCAGTACTTC
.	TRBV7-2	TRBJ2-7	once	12	CASSSPSYEQYF	TGTGCCAGCAGTTCCCCGTCCTACGAGCAGTACTTC
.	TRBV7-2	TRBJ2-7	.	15	CASSKSGRAGSEQYF	TGTGCCAGCAGCAAGAGCGGCAGGGCTGGGTCCGAGCAGTACTTC
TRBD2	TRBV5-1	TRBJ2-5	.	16	CASSLTSGRGRESQYF	TGCGCCAGCAGCTTGACTAGCGGGAGGGGAAGAGAATCCCAGTACTTC
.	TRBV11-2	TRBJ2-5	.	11	CASSLRETQYF	TGTGCCAGCAGCTTAAGAGAGACCCAGTACTTC
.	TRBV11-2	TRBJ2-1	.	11	CASSSGERQFF	TGTGCCAGCAGCTCCGGGGAACGGCAGTTCTTC
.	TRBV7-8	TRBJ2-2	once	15	CASSLNLLATGELFF	TGTGCCAGCAGCTTAAACCTCTTGGCTACCGGGGAGCTGTTTTTT
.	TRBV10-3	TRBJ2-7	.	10	CATGPYEQYF	TGTGCCACCGGACCTTACGAGCAGTACTTC
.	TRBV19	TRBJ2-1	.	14	CASSIEGPYNEQFF	TGTGCCAGTAGTATCGAGGGCCCCTACAATGAGCAGTTCTTC
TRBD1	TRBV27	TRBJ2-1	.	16	CASSLSDRGRRSEQFF	TGTGCCAGCAGTTTATCGGACAGGGGGCGTAGGAGTGAGCAGTTCTTC
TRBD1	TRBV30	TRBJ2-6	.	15	CAWGTGGSGANVLTF	TGTGCCTGGGGGACAGGGGGTTCTGGGGCCAACGTCCTGACTTTC
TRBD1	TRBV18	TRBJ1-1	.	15	CASSPRQGLYTEAFF	TGTGCCAGCTCACCAAGACAGGGTTTGTACACTGAAGCTTTCTTT
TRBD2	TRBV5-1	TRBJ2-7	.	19	CASSLAGGPSQVTSYEQYF	TGCGCCAGCAGCTTGGCGGGGGGGCCCTCACAGGTAACCTCCTACGAGCAGTACTTC
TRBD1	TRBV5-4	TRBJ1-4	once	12	CASRQGNEKLFF	TGTGCCAGCCGACAGGGTAATGAAAAACTGTTTTTT
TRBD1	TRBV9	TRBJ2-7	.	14	CASSPRTGGYEQYF	TGTGCCAGCAGCCCACGGACAGGGGGCTACGAGCAGTACTTC